Below are 6 T cell receptor beta chains sequenced from a single sample in a study of vaccination effects on CD4 cells after COVID-19. For these TCRs, the target antigens are not known. With the ViraFEST assay, the study expanded antigen-specific CD4+ T cells using viral peptide pools, then sequenced them. Scientists isolated CD4+ T cells after a roughly 10-day culture period ended. Every participant took two doses of the BNT162b2 or mRNA-1273 vaccine. Profiling relied on immunoSEQ multiplex PCR, and the TCRdb table lists in-frame clones only, not all of them. The sample lists about 29,000 clones, around 74% occurring once. Sequences were derived from CD4+ T cells from PBMCs cultured with HCoV-OC43 spike peptides, sampled after COVID-19 vaccination. Subset here: HCoV-OC43 spike overlapping peptide pool stimulation. The receptors were gathered from a human donor who received a COVID-19 vaccine.

The V gene is TRBV7-2, the J gene TRBJ2-5; 7 bases fit TRBD2. J gave up 4 bases and V 5 bases, and 10 bases lay outside the gene matches. From germline, CDR1 is SGHTA and CDR2 FQGNSA. The CDR3 extends over 15 amino acids. This chain's CDR3 is CASSPAAGSGETQYF. The DNA for the CDR3 is TGTGCCAGCAGCCCCGCAGCGGGAAGCGGAGAGACCCAGTACTTC.

The rearrangement joins TRBV7-8 to TRBJ1-2, with unresolved D. The CDR3 covers 12 residues. The V gene lost 1 base and the J gene lost 5 bases, with 5 bases spanning the gap. CDR1 and CDR2 (germline): SGHVS, FQNEAQ. Written as DNA, the CDR3 is TGTGCCAGCAGCTTAGTAGAATATGGCTACACCTTC. Translation: CASSLVEYGYTF.

The CDR3 nucleotides are TGTGCCAGCTCACCACCGGAGGACAGGAGAGCTTTCTTT. Translated, it gives CASSPPEDRRAFF. The rearrangement joins TRBV18 to TRBJ1-1, with TRBD1 matching over 7 bases. The CDR3 is 13 amino acids. From germline, CDR1 is KGHSH and CDR2 LQKENI. The trim removed 0 bases at V and 10 bases at J, leaving 5 bases unmatched.

The table lists this clone with a count of one. The chain joins TRBV12-3 or TRBV12-4 to TRBJ2-5; the D gene is possibly TRBD2 (6 bases). Trimming took 6 bases from V and 1 from J, leaving 9 bases between them. The CDR3 totals 13 residues. The chain's CDR3 is CASSQTSQETQYF. As DNA, the CDR3 is TGTGCCAGCAGCCAGACTAGCCAAGAGACCCAGTACTTC.

This clone was picked up one time. V is TRBV5-8 and J is TRBJ1-2; TRBD1 aligns across 7 bases. This CDR3 is 15 amino acids long. V shed 4 bases, J shed 5 bases, and the junction held 11 bases outside the gene matches. The germline gives CDR1 SGHTS, CDR2 YDEGEE. CDR3 nucleotides: TGTGCCAGCAGCGGGGGAGACCGGGACAGTTATGGCTACACCTTC. Protein product: CASSGGDRDSYGYTF.

This clone has only a few counts. In nucleotides, the CDR3 is TGTGCCAGCAGCTTAGCAACTAGTTACACCGGGGAGCTGTTTTTT. Its translation: CASSLATSYTGELFF. The chain joins TRBV11-2 to TRBJ2-2, with D perhaps matching TRBD2 (5 bases). The germline V gene has CDR1 SGHAT and CDR2 FQNNGV. The CDR3 is 15 amino acids. V lost 1 base and J 3 bases, leaving 9 bases between the germline ends.